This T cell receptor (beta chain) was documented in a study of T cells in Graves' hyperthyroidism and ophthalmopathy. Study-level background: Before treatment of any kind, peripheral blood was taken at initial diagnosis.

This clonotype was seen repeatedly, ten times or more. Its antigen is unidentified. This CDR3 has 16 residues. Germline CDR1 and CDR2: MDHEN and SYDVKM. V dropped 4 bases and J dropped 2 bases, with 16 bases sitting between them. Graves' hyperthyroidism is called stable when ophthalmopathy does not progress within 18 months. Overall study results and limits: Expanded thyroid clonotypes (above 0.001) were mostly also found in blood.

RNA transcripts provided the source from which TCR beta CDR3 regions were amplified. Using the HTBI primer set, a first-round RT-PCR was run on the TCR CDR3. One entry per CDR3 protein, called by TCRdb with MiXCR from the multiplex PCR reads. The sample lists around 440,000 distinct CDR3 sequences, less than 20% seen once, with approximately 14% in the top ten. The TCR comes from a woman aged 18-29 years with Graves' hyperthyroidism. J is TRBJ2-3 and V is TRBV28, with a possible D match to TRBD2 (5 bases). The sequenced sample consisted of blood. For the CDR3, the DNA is TGTGCCAGCAGTTACCTAGGAGGCGGATACACAGATACGCAGTATTTT. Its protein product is CASSYLGGGYTDTQYF.